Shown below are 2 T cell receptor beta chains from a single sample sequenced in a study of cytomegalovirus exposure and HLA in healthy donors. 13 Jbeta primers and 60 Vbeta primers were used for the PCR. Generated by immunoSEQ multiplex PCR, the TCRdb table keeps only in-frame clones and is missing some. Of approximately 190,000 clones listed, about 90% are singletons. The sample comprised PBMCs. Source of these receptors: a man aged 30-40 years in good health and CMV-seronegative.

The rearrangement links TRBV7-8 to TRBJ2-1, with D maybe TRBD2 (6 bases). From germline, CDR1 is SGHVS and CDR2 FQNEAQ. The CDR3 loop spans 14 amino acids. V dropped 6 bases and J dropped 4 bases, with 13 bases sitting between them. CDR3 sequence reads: CASSSGTWYNEQFF. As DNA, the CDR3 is TGTGCCAGCAGTAGCGGTACTTGGTACAATGAGCAGTTCTTC.

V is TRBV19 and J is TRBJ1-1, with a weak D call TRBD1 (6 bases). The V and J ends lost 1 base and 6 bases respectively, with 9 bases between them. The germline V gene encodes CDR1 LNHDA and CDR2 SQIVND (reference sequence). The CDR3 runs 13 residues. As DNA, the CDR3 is TGTGCCAGTAGTATAGGAGGACAGTCTGAAGCTTTCTTT. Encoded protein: CASSIGGQSEAFF.